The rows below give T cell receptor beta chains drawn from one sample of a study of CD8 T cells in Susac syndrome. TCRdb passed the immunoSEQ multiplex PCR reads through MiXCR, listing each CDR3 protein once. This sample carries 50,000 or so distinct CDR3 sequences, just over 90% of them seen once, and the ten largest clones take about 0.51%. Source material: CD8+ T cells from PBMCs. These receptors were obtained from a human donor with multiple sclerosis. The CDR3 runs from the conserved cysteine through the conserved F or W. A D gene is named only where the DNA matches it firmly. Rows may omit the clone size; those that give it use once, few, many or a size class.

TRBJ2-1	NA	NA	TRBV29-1	CSVEKGNEQFF	TGCAGCGTTGAAAAAGGTAATGAGCAGTTCTTC
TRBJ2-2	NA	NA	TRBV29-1	CSARGGRGFGAGELFF	TGCAGCGCTCGCGGGGGCAGGGGGTTCGGTGCCGGGGAGCTGTTTTTT
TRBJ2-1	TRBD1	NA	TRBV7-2	CASSFGDRGYNEQFF	TGTGCCAGCAGCTTCGGAGACAGGGGTTACAATGAGCAGTTCTTC
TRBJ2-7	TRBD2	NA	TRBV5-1	CASSLDVAGVFSYEQYF	TGCGCCAGCAGCTTGGATGTTGCGGGGGTTTTCTCCTACGAGCAGTACTTC
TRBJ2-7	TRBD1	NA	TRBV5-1	CASTPGQGTYEQYF	TGCGCCAGCACCCCGGGACAGGGCACCTACGAGCAGTACTTC
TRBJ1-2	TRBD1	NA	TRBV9	CASSVGRDRVTNYGYTF	TGTGCCAGCAGCGTAGGAAGGGACAGGGTCACCAACTATGGCTACACCTTC
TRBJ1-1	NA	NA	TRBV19	CASSMLSVRRNTEAFF	TGTGCCAGTAGTATGCTTTCTGTCCGGCGGAACACTGAAGCTTTCTTT
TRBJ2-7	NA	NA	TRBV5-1	CASSLGGFVHEQYF	TGCGCCAGCAGCTTGGGTGGATTTGTACACGAGCAGTACTTC
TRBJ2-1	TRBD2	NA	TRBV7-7	CASSPRTSGGPFNEQFF	TGTGCTAGCAGCCCTCGGACTAGCGGGGGTCCCTTCAATGAGCAGTTCTTC
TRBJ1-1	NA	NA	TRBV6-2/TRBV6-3	CASSYFYSNEAFF	TGTGCCAGCAGTTACTTCTACAGTAATGAAGCTTTCTTT
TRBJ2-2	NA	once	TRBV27	CASSLPRGGELFF	TGTGCCAGCAGTTTACCCCGTGGGGGGGAGCTGTTTTTT
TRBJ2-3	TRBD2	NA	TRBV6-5	CASSYSGGGATDTQYF	TGTGCCAGCAGTTACTCTGGCGGGGGGGCGACAGATACGCAGTATTTT
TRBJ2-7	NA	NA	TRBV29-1	CSVAGTNYEQYF	TGCAGCGTAGCCGGGACAAACTACGAGCAGTACTTC
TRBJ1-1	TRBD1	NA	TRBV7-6	CASSTDRGDTEAFF	TGTGCCAGCAGCACCGACAGGGGGGACACTGAAGCTTTCTTT
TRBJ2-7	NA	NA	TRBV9	CASSVGPGLLNEQYF	TGTGCCAGCAGCGTGGGACCAGGGTTGCTCAACGAGCAGTACTTC
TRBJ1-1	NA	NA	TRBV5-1	CASSLEAGETEAFF	TGCGCCAGCAGCTTGGAGGCAGGGGAAACTGAAGCTTTCTTT
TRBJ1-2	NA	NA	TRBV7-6	CASSLEAGTNYGYTF	TGTGCCAGCAGCTTAGAGGCAGGGACTAACTATGGCTACACCTTC
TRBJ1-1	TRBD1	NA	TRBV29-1	CSSLGGDRGKAFF	TGCAGCTCGTTGGGGGGGGACAGGGGTAAAGCTTTCTTT
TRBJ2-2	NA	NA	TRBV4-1	CASSRSTGELFF	TGCGCCAGCAGCCGCAGCACCGGGGAGCTGTTTTTT
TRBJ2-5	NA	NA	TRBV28	CASGRLQETQYF	TGTGCCAGTGGACGGCTACAAGAGACCCAGTACTTC
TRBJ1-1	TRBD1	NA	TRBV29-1	CSALDREEAFF	TGCAGCGCCTTGGACAGGGAAGAAGCTTTCTTT
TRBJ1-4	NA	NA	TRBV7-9	CASSLGGINEKLFF	TGTGCCAGCAGCTTAGGGGGCATTAATGAAAAACTGTTTTTT
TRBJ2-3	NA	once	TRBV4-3	CASSQDGPGPADTQYF	TGCGCCAGCAGCCAAGATGGGCCAGGCCCCGCAGATACGCAGTATTTT
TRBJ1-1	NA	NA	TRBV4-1	CASSQLQGNTEAFF	TGCGCCAGCAGCCAACTACAGGGTAACACTGAAGCTTTCTTT
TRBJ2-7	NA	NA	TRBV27	CASSPGGGIHEQYF	TGTGCCAGCAGCCCCGGAGGGGGTATCCACGAGCAGTACTTC
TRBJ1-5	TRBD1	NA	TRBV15	CATSRARDSYRPQHF	TGTGCCACCAGCAGAGCCCGGGACAGCTATCGGCCCCAGCATTTT
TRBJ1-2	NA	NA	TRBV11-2	CASSRTWDGYTF	TGTGCCAGCAGCCGAACATGGGATGGCTACACCTTC
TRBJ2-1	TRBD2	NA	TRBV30	CAWTPGLAGGLVDEQFF	TGTGCCTGGACCCCAGGACTAGCGGGGGGACTTGTCGATGAGCAGTTCTTC
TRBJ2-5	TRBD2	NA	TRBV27	CASSLGVWGGETQYF	TGTGCCAGCAGTTTAGGGGTTTGGGGGGGAGAGACCCAGTACTTC
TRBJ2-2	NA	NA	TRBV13	CASSLFSAASTGELFF	TGTGCCAGCAGCTTATTTAGTGCAGCCAGCACCGGGGAGCTGTTTTTT
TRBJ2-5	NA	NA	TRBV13	CASSLDSEETQYF	TGTGCCAGCAGCTTAGACAGTGAAGAGACCCAGTACTTC
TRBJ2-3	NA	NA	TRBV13	CASSLGGLNTDTQYF	TGTGCCAGCAGCTTAGGCGGGCTAAACACAGATACGCAGTATTTT
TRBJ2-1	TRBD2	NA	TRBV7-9	CASSPLAGGRSAEQFF	TGTGCCAGCAGCCCACTAGCGGGGGGGAGGTCTGCTGAGCAGTTCTTC
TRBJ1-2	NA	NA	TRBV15	CATSRKGGIVYGYTF	TGTGCCACCAGCAGAAAAGGGGGGATTGTCTATGGCTACACCTTC
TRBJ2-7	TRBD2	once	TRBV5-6	CASSPGTSGGLSYEQYF	TGTGCCAGCAGCCCAGGGACTAGCGGGGGCCTCTCCTACGAGCAGTACTTC
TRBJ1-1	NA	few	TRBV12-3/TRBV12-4	CASSLGMNTEAFF	TGTGCCAGCAGTTTAGGCATGAACACTGAAGCTTTCTTT
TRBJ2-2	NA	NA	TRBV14	CASSQGEGANTGELFF	TGTGCCAGCAGCCAAGGAGAGGGGGCGAACACCGGGGAGCTGTTTTTT
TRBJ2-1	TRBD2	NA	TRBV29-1	CSGIAGASSYNEQFF	TGCAGCGGAATAGCGGGGGCGAGCTCCTACAATGAGCAGTTCTTC
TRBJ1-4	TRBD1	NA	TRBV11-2	CASSARTGGFEKLFF	TGTGCCAGCAGCGCCCGGACAGGGGGCTTTGAAAAACTGTTTTTT
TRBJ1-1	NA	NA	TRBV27	CASSFSENTEAFF	TGTGCCAGCAGTTTTTCAGAGAACACTGAAGCTTTCTTT
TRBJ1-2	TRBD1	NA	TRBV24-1	CATSAAGGQNYGYTF	TGTGCCACCAGTGCGGCAGGGGGTCAGAACTATGGCTACACCTTC
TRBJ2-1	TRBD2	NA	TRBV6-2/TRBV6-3	CASSSLAGGIDNEQFF	TGTGCCAGCAGTTCCTTAGCGGGGGGGATAGACAATGAGCAGTTCTTC
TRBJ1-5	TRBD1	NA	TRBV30	CAWSVTGKVSSNQPQHF	TGTGCCTGGAGTGTGACAGGGAAAGTTAGTAGCAATCAGCCCCAGCATTTT
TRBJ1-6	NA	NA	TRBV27	CASSFRGRGSPLHF	TGTGCCAGCAGTTTCAGAGGCCGGGGCTCACCCCTCCACTTT
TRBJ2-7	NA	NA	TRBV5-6	CASSLGSTYEQYF	TGTGCCAGCAGCTTAGGTTCCACCTACGAGCAGTACTTC
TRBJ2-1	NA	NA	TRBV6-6	CASSYSKNNEQFF	TGTGCCAGCAGTTACAGTAAGAACAATGAGCAGTTCTTC
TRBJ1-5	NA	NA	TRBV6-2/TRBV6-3	CASSPGKGNQPQHF	TGTGCCAGCAGTCCAGGGAAGGGCAATCAGCCCCAGCATTTT
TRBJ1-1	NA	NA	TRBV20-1	CSAGTINTEAYF	TGCAGTGCTGGGACGATCAACACTGAAGCTTACTTT
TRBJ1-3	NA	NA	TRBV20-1	CSAGTRDFGNTIYF	TGCAGTGCTGGCACGCGGGATTTTGGAAACACCATATATTTT
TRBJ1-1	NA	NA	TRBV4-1	CASSSGDVNTEAFF	TGCGCCAGCAGCTCAGGGGACGTGAACACTGAAGCTTTCTTT
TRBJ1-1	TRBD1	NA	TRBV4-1	CASRDRDRTVNTEAFF	TGCGCCAGCAGGGACCGGGACAGGACGGTGAACACTGAAGCTTTCTTT
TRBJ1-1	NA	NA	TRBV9	CASSGTVNTEAFF	TGTGCCAGCAGCGGGACGGTGAACACTGAAGCTTTCTTT
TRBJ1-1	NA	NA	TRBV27	CASSQQGSTEAFF	TGTGCCAGCAGTCAACAGGGTAGTACTGAAGCTTTCTTT
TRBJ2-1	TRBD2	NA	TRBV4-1	CASSPMGGGFENEQFF	TGCGCCAGCAGCCCAATGGGGGGGGGTTTCGAGAATGAGCAGTTCTTC
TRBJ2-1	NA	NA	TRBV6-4	CASSDGVRSYNEQFF	TGTGCCAGCAGTGACGGAGTACGCTCCTACAATGAGCAGTTCTTC